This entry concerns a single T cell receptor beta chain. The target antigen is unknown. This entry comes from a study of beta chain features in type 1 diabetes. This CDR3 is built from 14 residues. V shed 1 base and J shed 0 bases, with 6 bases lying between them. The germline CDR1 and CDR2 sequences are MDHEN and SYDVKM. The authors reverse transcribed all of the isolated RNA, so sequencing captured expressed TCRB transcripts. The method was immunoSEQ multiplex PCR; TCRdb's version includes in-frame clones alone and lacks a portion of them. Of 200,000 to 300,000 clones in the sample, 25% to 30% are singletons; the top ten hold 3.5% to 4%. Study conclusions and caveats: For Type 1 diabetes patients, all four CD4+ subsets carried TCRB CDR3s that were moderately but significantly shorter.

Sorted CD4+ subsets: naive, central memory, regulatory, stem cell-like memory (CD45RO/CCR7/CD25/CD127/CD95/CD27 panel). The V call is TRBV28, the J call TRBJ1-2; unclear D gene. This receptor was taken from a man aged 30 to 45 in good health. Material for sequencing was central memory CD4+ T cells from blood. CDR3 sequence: CASSLSDSNYGYTF. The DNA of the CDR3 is TGTGCCAGCAGTTTATCAGATTCTAACTATGGCTACACCTTC.